The 13 T cell receptor delta chains below come from one sample, sequenced in a study of γδ T cells in repeated Plasmodium falciparum infection. With CATT, TCRdb re-called clones from the multiplex PCR reads. This sample has about 93,000 delta-chain clones, with approximately 0.96% found just once. Vgamma9/Vdelta2+ and Vdelta2-negative gammadelta T cells were flow-sorted from PBMC for bulk sequencing. The sample comprised gamma-delta T cells from blood. The origin of the receptors is a pool of human donors (malaria-infected and uninfected, not separated).

Note on this clone: A far bigger clonotype differs at one base, so this is likely a read error. Other DNA sequences of this sample code for an identical CDR3. This rearrangement joins TRDV1 to TRDJ1; the D gene is possibly TRDD3 (5 bases). The CDR3 consists of 20 residues. The germline CDR1 and CDR2 sequences are TSWWSYY and QGS. The CDR3 loop reads CALGEPSSLPVLSLTDKLIF. CDR3 DNA sequence: TGCGCTCTTGGGGAACCCTCTTCGCTACCGGTACTCTCTCTCACCGATAAACTCATCTTT.

This clone was recorded a few times. This sequence is one base from a far larger clone and is likely a read error. The same CDR3 also results from other DNA sequences found in this sample. The V call is TRDV2, the J call TRDJ1; 10 nucleotides line up with TRDD3. No J segment appears in TCRdb, so it was assigned here by matching the sequence to germline. CDR1 is GEAIGNYY and CDR2 is EKD in the germline V gene. With 0 bases clipped from V and 0 bases from J, the junction kept 9 bases outside the gene matches. This CDR3 comprises 18 residues. CDR3 DNA: TGTGCCTGTGACACCCTAACTGGGGGATTGTCTTACACCGATAAACTCATCTTT. Protein product: CACDTLTGGLSYTDKLIF.

Comments on this clone: This DNA's translation differs at residue 14 from TCRdb's protein, which comes from a much larger clone; a read error is likely, and the protein shown is translated from the DNA. The chain recombines TRDV2 with TRDJ1, with 11 bases lining up with TRDD3. The J gene, missing from TCRdb, was assigned here through DNA to germline matching. V lost 0 bases to trimming and J lost 3 bases; unmatched junction nucleotides: 14. CDR1 is GEAIGNYY, CDR2 EKD, per germline. The length of the CDR3 is 19 residues. CDR3 region: CACDTLPLLGDNDADKLIF. CDR3 coding DNA: TGTGCCTGTGACACCCTCCCGTTACTGGGGGATAATGACGCCGATAAACTCATCTTT.

A note on this clone: TCRdb's listed protein matches a much larger clone and diverges from this DNA's translation at residue 19, likely through a read error; the protein shown comes from the DNA. The rearrangement joins TRDV1 to TRDJ1, with TRDD3 matching over 8 bases. The CDR3 runs to 23 residues. CDR1 and CDR2 from the germline V gene are TSWWSYY and QGS. Written as DNA, the CDR3 is TGTGCTCTTGGGGAACTAAACTCCTTCGGTGGGGATACCCCCCTCATGGACACCGAGAAACTCATCTTT. This translates into CALGELNSFGGDTPLMDTEKLIF.

As to this clone: This likely stems from a read error, as it lies one base from a far larger clone. The sample contains more than one DNA sequence encoding this CDR3. This chain uses TRDV1 with TRDJ1; 8 bases match TRDD3. No J gene was available from TCRdb, and it was assigned here by a germline match of the DNA. V lost 5 bases and J lost 10; bases outside the gene matches: 18. Germline lookup yields CDR1 TSWWSYY and CDR2 QGS. This CDR3 is built from 16 residues. DNA of the CDR3: TGTGCTCTTGGGACCTATGGGCTGGGGGAAATGTCTGGACTCATCTTT. Encoded protein: CALGTYGLGEMSGLIF.

This clone has only a few counts. This likely stems from a read error, as it lies one base from a far larger clone. The same CDR3 also results from other DNA sequences found in this sample. The rearrangement uses TRDV1 and TRDJ1; possibly TRDD2 or TRDD3 for D (7 bases each). No J gene was available from TCRdb, and it was assigned here by a germline match of the DNA. CDR3 length equals 22 residues. Germline V gene sequence: CDR1 TSWWSYY, CDR2 QGS. The CDR3 reads CALGEPFLRVTTAGGRLNKLIF. Written as DNA, the CDR3 is TGTGCCCTTGGGGAACCATTCCTACGGGTCACTACAGCTGGGGGCCGACTCAATAAACTCATCTTT.

Comment on this clone: This DNA's translation and the protein TCRdb lists, from a much larger clone, do not match at residue 11, likely due to a read error; the protein shown is translated from the DNA. The chain recombines TRDV3 with TRDJ1, with TRDD3 matching 7 bases. TCRdb is silent on the J gene; assignment here came from matching the DNA to germline. Germline trimming cut 3 bases from V and 6 bases from J; bases unmatched to any gene: 16. CDR1 and CDR2 (germline): TVYSNPD, GDNSRS (reference sequence). This CDR3 is 15 amino acids long. CDR3 amino acids: CALTGVPDGANKLIF. CDR3 nucleotide sequence: TGTGCCTTAACTGGGGTTCCGGACGGCGCCAATAAACTCATCTTT.

To note about this clone: The amino acid sequence in TCRdb belongs to a much larger clone and departs from this DNA's translation at residue 16, likely a sequencing read error; the sequence shown is translated from the DNA. The gene calls are TRDV2 and TRDJ3, with 9 bases matching TRDD3. The CDR3 consists of 19 residues. The germline V gene has CDR1 GEAIGNYY and CDR2 EKD. The CDR3 region has the DNA TGTGCCTGTGACACCGTACTGGGGGACTATTCCTGGGACACCCGACGGATGTTTTTC. Amino acids: CACDTVLGDYSWDTRRMFF.

In the case of this clone: This is likely an artifact of a read error, given a far larger clone one base away. Other DNA sequences from this sample encode an identical CDR3 as well. V and J are TRDV2 and TRDJ1; 7 nucleotides agree with TRDD3. Since TCRdb gives no J gene, matching the DNA to germline was used here to assign it. Germline trimming cut 1 base from V and 4 bases from J; bases unmatched to any gene: 14. The CDR3 length is 17 residues. Per germline, CDR1 GEAIGNYY and CDR2 EKD. The CDR3 here is CACDTIRRGYEGDKLIF. CDR3 in DNA: TGTGCCTGTGACACTATACGGCGGGGATATGAAGGCGATAAACTCATCTTT.

In this sample, this clone turned up a few times. A far larger clone differs by one base, so this is likely a read error. The rearrangement links TRDV1 to TRDJ1; TRDD3 matches at 11 bases. The J gene, absent from TCRdb, was called here by matching the DNA to germline. The CDR3 covers 21 residues. Germline V CDR1 and CDR2: TSWWSYY, QGS. CDR3 protein: CALRRLIWGIQGGQYTDKLIF. CDR3 in DNA: TGTGCTCTCCGCCGTCTAATCTGGGGGATACAGGGAGGCCAGTACACCGACAAACTCATCTTT.

With regard to this clone: TCRdb assigns this DNA the protein of a much larger clone, which departs from its translation at residue 21; this likely reflects a read error, and the protein shown comes from translating the DNA. The chain joins TRDV1 to TRDJ1; 9 nucleotides align to TRDD2. This CDR3 spans 23 amino acids. CDR1 is TSWWSYY and CDR2 is QGS in the germline V gene. The CDR3 DNA reads as TGTGCTCTTGGGGAGTCGCCCTTCCTACATATAACTGGGGACCCTCAGTACACCGATAAACACATCTTT. It codes for CALGESPFLHITGDPQYTDKHIF.

This clone showed up many times. Other DNA sequences in this specimen translate into the identical CDR3. The V call is TRDV2, the J call TRDJ1, with TRDD3 identical over 8 bases. From germline, CDR1 is GEAIGNYY and CDR2 EKD. CDR3 size: 19 residues. Trimming took 0 bases from V and 0 from J; bases not matched to a gene: 14. CDR3 sequence: CACDTLRVGDPNYTDKLIF. The DNA of the CDR3 is TGTGCCTGTGACACCCTACGAGTGGGGGATCCCAATTACACCGATAAACTCATCTTT.

Concerning this clone: The likely explanation is a read error, given a far larger clone one base away. Other DNA sequences in this specimen translate into the identical CDR3. The chain combines TRDV2 with TRDJ1, with 7 bases fitting TRDD3. TCRdb supplies no J gene; here it was assigned by aligning the nucleotide sequence to germline. The V and J ends lost 0 bases and 0 bases, in that order; junction bases with no gene match: 15. The germline V gene has CDR1 GEAIGNYY and CDR2 EKD. The CDR3 consists of 19 residues. For the CDR3, the DNA is TGTGCCTGTGACACCCATGTGGTGGGGGACCCCCCGTACACCGATAAACTCATCTTT. It codes for CACDTHVVGDPPYTDKLIF.